This record looks at one T cell receptor beta chain sequence and its context. The sample originates from a study of blood T cell repertoires in COVID-19. Study context: The United States, Italy and Spain supplied acute and convalescent COVID-19 samples. T cells, B-cell-depleted T cells, or PBMCs provided the cDNA or gDNA that served as material.

CDR3 length equals 16 residues. Trimming left V 0 bases short and J 0 bases short, with 9 bases between. Germline lookup yields CDR1 MNHEY and CDR2 SVGAGI. As processed by the authors: Amplification from reference gene primers served as the basis for estimated nucleated cell counts. Assay: immunoSEQ multiplex PCR; the TCRdb copy retains only in-frame clones and omits some. The V and J calls and clone size are taken from that table; D and trimming were inferred from the DNA. Of 150,000 to 200,000 clones in the sample, roughly 84% were seen once. The sample taken for sequencing was peripheral blood. The chain uses TRBV6-5 and TRBJ1-3, with D possibly being TRBD1 (6 bases). This sequence originates from a man in his late teens or twenties with active or convalescent COVID-19. CDR3 in DNA: TGTGCCAGCAGTTACTCCGGACAGAGCTCTGGAAACACCATATATTTT. Protein product: CASSYSGQSSGNTIYF.